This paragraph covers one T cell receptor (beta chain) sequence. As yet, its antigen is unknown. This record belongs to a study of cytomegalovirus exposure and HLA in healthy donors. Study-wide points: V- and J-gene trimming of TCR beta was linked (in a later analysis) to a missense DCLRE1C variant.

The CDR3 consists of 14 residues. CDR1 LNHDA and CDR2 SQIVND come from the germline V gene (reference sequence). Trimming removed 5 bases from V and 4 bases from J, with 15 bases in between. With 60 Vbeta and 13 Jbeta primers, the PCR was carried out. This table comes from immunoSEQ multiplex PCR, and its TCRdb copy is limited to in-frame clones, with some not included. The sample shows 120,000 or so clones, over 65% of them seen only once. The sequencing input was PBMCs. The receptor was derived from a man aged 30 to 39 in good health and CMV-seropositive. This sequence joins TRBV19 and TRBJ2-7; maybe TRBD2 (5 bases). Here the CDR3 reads CASSPAGSGYEQYF. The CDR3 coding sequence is TGTGCCAGTAGTCCGGCCGGGTCGGGGTACGAGCAGTACTTC.